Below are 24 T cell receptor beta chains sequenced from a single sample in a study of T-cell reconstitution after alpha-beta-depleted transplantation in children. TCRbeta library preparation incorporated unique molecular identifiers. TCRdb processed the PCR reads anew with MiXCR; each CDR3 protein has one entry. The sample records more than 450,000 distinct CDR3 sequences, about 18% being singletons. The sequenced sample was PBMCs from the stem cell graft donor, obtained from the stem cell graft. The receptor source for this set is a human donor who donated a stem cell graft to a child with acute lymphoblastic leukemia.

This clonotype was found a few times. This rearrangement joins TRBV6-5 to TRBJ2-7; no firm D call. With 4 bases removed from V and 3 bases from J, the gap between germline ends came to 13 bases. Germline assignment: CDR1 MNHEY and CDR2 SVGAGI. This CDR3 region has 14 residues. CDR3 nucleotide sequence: TGTGCCAGCAGTTCCGGGTCGGCACGCTACGAGCAGTACTTC. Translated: CASSSGSARYEQYF.

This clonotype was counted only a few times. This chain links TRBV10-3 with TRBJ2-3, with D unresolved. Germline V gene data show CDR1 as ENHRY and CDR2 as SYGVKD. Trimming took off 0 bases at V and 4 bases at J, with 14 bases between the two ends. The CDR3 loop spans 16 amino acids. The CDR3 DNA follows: TGTGCCATCAGTGAGTCGGGTCTATCGGTAGCAGATACGCAGTATTTT. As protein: CAISESGLSVADTQYF.

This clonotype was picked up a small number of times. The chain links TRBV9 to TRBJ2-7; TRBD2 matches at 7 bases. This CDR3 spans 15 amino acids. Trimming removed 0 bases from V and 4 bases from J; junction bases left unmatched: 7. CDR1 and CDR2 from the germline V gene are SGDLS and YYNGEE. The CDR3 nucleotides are TGTGCCAGCAGCGTAGAGGCTAGCGGCCTATACGAGCAGTACTTC. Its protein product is CASSVEASGLYEQYF.

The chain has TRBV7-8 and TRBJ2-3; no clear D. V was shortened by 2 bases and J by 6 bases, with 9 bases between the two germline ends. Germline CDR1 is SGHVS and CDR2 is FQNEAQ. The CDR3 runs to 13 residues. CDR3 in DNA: TGTGCCAGCAGCTTATTCGTGGGGGATACGCAGTATTTT. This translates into CASSLFVGDTQYF.

The CDR3 is CASSYPGLAGASYEQYF. CDR3 DNA sequence: TGTGCCAGCAGTTACCCGGGACTAGCGGGAGCGTCCTACGAGCAGTACTTC. The chain has TRBV6-8 and TRBJ2-7; 14 nucleotides match TRBD2. The CDR3 is made up of 17 amino acids. In germline, CDR1 is MNHGY, CDR2 SAAAGT. J was trimmed by 1 base and V by 2 bases; bases with no gene match: 4.

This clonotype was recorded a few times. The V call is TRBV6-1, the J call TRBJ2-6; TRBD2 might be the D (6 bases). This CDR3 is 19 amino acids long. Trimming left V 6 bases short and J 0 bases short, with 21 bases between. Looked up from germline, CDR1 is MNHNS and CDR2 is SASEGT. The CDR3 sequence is CASSPGGAGLHSGANVLTF. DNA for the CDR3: TGTGCCAGCAGCCCCGGAGGGGCGGGCTTGCACTCTGGGGCCAACGTCCTGACTTTC.

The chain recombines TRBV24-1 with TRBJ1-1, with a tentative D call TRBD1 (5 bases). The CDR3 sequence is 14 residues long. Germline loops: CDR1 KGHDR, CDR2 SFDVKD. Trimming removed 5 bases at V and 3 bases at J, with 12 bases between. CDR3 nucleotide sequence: TGTGCCACCAGTGTGTCGGGGGGGGACACTGAAGCTTTCTTT. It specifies CATSVSGGDTEAFF.

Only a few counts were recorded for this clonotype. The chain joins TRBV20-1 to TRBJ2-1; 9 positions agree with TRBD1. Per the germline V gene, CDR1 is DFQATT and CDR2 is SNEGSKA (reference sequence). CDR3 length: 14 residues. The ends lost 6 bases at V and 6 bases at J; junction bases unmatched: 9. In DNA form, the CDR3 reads TGCAGTGCCCTAATGGGACAGGGAATCAATGAGCAGTTCTTC. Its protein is CSALMGQGINEQFF.

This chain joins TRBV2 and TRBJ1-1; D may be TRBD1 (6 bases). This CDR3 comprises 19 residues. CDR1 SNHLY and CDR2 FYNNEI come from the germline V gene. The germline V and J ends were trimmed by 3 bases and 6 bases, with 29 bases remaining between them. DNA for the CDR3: TGTGCCAGCAGTGACCCAGCACATACCGAGACCGGGACAATCGCTGAAGCTTTCTTT. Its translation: CASSDPAHTETGTIAEAFF.

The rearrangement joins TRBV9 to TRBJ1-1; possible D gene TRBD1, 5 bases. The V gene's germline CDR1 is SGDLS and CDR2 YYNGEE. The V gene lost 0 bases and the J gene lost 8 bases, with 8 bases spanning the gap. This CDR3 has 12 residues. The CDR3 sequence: CASSVEAGEAFF. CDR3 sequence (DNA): TGTGCCAGCAGCGTAGAGGCAGGGGAAGCTTTCTTT.

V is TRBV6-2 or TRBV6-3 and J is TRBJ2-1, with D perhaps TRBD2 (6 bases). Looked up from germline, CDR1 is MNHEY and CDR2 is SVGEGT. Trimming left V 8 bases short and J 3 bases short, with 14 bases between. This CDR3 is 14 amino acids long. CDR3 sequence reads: CASLPGDIYNEQFF. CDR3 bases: TGTGCCAGCCTCCCGGGGGATATCTACAATGAGCAGTTCTTC.

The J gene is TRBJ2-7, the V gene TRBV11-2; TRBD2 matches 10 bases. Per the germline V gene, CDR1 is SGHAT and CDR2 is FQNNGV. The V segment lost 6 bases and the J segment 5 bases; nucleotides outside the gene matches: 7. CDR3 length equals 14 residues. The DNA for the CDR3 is TGTGCCAGCAGTTCACTAGCGGGAAGAAACGAGCAGTACTTC. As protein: CASSSLAGRNEQYF.

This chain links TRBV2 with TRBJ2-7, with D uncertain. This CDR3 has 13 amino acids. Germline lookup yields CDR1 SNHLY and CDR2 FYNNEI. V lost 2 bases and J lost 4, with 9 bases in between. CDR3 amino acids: CASSESDRYEQYF. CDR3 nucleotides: TGTGCCAGCAGTGAAAGCGATCGGTACGAGCAGTACTTC. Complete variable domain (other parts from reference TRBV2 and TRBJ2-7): EPEVTQTPSHQVTQMGQEVILRCVPISNHLYFYWYRQILGQKVEFLVSFYNNEISEKSEIFDDQFSVERPDGSNFTLKIRSTKLEDSAMYFCASSESDRYEQYFGPGTRLTVT.

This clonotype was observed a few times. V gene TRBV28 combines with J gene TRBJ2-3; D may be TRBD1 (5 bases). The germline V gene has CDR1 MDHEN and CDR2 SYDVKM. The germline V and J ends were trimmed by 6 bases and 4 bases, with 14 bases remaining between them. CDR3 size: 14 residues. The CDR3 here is CASSISDSPDTQYF. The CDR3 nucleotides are TGTGCCAGCAGCATCAGCGACAGTCCAGATACGCAGTATTTT.

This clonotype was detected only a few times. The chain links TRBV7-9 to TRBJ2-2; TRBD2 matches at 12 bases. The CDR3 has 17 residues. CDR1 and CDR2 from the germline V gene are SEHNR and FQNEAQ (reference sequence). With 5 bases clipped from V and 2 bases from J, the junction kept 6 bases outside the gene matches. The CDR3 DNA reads TGTGCCAGCAGCCTAAGGACTAGCGGGACCAACACCGGGGAGCTGTTTTTT. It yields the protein CASSLRTSGTNTGELFF.

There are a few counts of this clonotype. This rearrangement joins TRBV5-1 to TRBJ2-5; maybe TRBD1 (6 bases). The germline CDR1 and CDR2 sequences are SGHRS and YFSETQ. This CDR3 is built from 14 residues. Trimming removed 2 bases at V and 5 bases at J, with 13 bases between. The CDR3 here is CASSFQGGRETQYF. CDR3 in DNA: TGCGCCAGCAGCTTTCAAGGGGGACGGGAGACCCAGTACTTC.

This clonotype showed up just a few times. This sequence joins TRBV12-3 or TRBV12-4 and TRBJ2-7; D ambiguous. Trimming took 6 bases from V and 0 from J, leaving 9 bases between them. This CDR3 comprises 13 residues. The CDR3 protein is CASSWSYSYEQYF. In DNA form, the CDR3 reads TGTGCCAGCAGCTGGAGTTACTCCTACGAGCAGTACTTC.

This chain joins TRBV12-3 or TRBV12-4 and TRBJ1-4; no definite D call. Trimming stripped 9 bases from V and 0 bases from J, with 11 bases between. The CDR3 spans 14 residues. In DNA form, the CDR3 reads TGTGCCAGGCAATCGTTTGCAACTAATGAAAAACTGTTTTTT. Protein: CARQSFATNEKLFF.

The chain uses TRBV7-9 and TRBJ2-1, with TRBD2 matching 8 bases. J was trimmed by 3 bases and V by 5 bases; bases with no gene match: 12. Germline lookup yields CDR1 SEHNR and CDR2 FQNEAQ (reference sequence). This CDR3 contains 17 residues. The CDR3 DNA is TGTGCCAGCAGCGCCGACTCCCAGCGGGAGCTCTACAATGAGCAGTTCTTC. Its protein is CASSADSQRELYNEQFF.

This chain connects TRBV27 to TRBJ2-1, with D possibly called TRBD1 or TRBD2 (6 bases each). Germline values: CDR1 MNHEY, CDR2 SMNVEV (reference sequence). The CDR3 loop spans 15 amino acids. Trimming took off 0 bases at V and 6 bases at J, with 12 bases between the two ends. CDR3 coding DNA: TGTGCCAGCAGTTTATCGGGGGGCCCCTCCAATGAGCAGTTCTTC. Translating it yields CASSLSGGPSNEQFF.

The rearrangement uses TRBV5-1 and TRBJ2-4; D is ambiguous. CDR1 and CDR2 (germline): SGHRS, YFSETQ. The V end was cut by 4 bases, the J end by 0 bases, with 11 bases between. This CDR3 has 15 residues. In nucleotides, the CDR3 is TGCGCCAGCAGCCCCGCTCGTTTAGCCAAAAACATTCAGTACTTC. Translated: CASSPARLAKNIQYF.

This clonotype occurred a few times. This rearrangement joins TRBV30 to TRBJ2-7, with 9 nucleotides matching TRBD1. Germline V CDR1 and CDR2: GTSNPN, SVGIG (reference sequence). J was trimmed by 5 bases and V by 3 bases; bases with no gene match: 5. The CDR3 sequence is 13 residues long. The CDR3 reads CAWSGTGKDEQYF. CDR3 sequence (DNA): TGTGCCTGGAGCGGGACAGGGAAGGACGAGCAGTACTTC.

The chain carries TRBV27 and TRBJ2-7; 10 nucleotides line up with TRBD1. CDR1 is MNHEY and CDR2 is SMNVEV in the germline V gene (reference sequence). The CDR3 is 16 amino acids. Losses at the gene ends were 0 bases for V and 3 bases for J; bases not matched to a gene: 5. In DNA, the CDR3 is TGTGCCAGCAGTTTATCTGCGGGACAGGGGTACTACGAGCAGTACTTC. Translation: CASSLSAGQGYYEQYF.

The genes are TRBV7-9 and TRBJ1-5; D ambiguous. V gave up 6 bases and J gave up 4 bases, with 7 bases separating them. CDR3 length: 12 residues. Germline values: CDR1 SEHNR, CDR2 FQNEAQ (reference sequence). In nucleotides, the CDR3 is TGTGCCAGCAGGTGGGATAATCAGCCCCAGCATTTT. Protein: CASRWDNQPQHF.